This T cell receptor beta chain derives from a study of lymphopenia after photon versus proton radiotherapy. Study observations and caveats: Larger post-nadir TCR diversity loss correlated inversely with survival in deceased patients. Survival link was tested only in deceased patients; proton benefit remains a possibility. Photon-treated patients lost naive T cells and TCR diversity; proton-treated stayed stable. Oligoclonal CD8+ Temra expansion after nadir drove photon patients' diversity drop.

As to this clone: The target antigen is unknown.

This CDR3 contains 14 residues. J lost 3 bases, V lost 1 base, and 2 bases had no gene match. The V gene's germline CDR1 is LGHNA and CDR2 YSLEER. Method: immunoSEQ multiplex PCR; TCRdb's copy keeps in-frame clones and lacks some. Here the sample spans 25,000 to 30,000 clones, 75% to 90% being singletons. The gene calls are TRBV4-3 and TRBJ1-2; 7 positions agree with TRBD1. The sequences come from peripheral blood, collected from a patient treated with photon-based radiotherapy. The TCR was taken from a young man with gastric cancer. The CDR3 nucleotides read TGCGCCAGCAGCCAAGTCAGGGGGGACTATGGCTACACCTTC. It encodes CASSQVRGDYGYTF.